The 8 T cell receptor beta chains listed next were all sequenced from one sample in a study of glioma-infiltrating T cells. Using RNA template, CDR3s of TCR alpha and beta were amplified with iRepertoire arm-PCR. Each CDR3 protein gets one entry after TCRdb re-called the multiplex PCR reads with MiXCR. The table has about 110,000 distinct CDR3 sequences, less than 30% seen once; the top ten hold about a third. The sequencing sample was made of glioma tissue, nonneoplastic brain tissue, or PBMCs (not recorded which). Receptor source: a human donor with low-grade glioma or glioblastoma, undergoing nonglioma brain surgery, or in good health (not recorded which).

On this clonotype itself: A much larger clone lies one base from this, so it may be a read error. The rearrangement uses TRBV7-9 and TRBJ2-2; D assignment may be TRBD1 or TRBD2 (5 bases each). This CDR3 comprises 19 residues. CDR1 and CDR2 (germline): SEHNR, FQNEAQ (reference sequence). DNA for the CDR3: TGTGCCAGCAGCTCCTACCCCCTAAAGACAGTTCCGAACACCGGGGAGCCGTTTTTT. This codes for CASSSYPLKTVPNTGEPFF.

This clonotype appeared many times. The V gene is TRBV28, the J gene TRBJ1-5, with D unresolved. The V end lost 7 bases, the J end lost 4 bases, and 11 bases lay between the germline ends. The CDR3 sequence is 13 residues long. Germline V gives CDR1 MDHEN, CDR2 SYDVKM. CDR3 coding DNA: TGTGCCAGCAATAATGGACCGAATCAGCCCCAGCATTTT. Its protein product is CASNNGPNQPQHF.

A single count supports this clonotype. No conserved phenylalanine or tryptophan is present at the end of the CDR3, so a read error is the likely explanation. The chain employs TRBV20-1 and TRBJ1-5; D not certain. From germline, CDR1 is DFQATT and CDR2 SNEGSKA (reference sequence). The CDR3 loop spans 14 amino acids. Here the CDR3 reads CSAQEAANNQPQHL. The CDR3 DNA reads TGCAGTGCCCAGGAGGCAGCGAACAATCAGCCACAGCATTTA.

Regarding this clonotype: A much larger clonotype is one base distant, so this may be a read error. CDR3 protein: CASGQARDSYYEQYF. The CDR3 bases are TGCGCCAGCGGCCAAGCGCGGGACAGCTACTACGAGCAGTACTTC. The V gene is TRBV4-1, the J gene TRBJ2-7; D is possibly TRBD1 (7 bases). The CDR3 is 15 amino acids. Germline assignment: CDR1 MGHRA and CDR2 YSYEKL.

A single count supports this clonotype. The chain joins TRBV2 to TRBJ2-3; D gene uncertain. The V gene's germline CDR1 is SNHLY and CDR2 FYNNEI. The CDR3 has 12 residues. V was cut by 8 bases and J by 2 bases, with 8 bases left in between. Here the CDR3 DNA reads TGTGCCAGCGTAGTAGTCACAGATACGCAGTATTTT. Its translation: CASVVVTDTQYF.

With respect to this clonotype: Since a much larger clone is just one base distant, this may be a read error. Written as DNA, the CDR3 is TGTGCCACCAGTGGCGGGGAGTCGGCAGGGATCTACGAGCAGTACTTC. It is translated as CATSGGESAGIYEQYF. This chain uses TRBV24-1 with TRBJ2-7; tentative D call: TRBD2 (6 bases). Between the trimmed V and J ends, which lost 5 bases and 3 bases, there was a span of 19 bases. The germline CDR1 and CDR2 sequences are KGHDR and SFDVKD. The CDR3 loop spans 16 amino acids.

This clonotype came up many times. The chain carries TRBV20-1 and TRBJ2-1; D unclear. The CDR3 spans 14 residues. CDR1 is DFQATT, CDR2 SNEGSKA, per germline (reference sequence). The V end was cut by 6 bases, the J end by 0 bases, with 12 bases between. The CDR3 sequence: CSAQTRNSYNEQFF. The CDR3 nucleotides are TGCAGTGCCCAGACTCGTAACTCCTACAATGAGCAGTTCTTC.

The rearrangement links TRBV6-5 to TRBJ2-3; the match to TRBD1 covers 9 bases. Germline CDR1 MNHEY, CDR2 SVGAGI. The V gene end was trimmed by 5 bases and the J gene end by 6 bases; junction bases not matched to a gene: 12. The CDR3 consists of 16 residues. CDR3 sequence (DNA): TGTGCCAGCAGTCCTGCTGGGACAGGGACGAGGGATACGCAGTATTTT. Protein sequence: CASSPAGTGTRDTQYF.